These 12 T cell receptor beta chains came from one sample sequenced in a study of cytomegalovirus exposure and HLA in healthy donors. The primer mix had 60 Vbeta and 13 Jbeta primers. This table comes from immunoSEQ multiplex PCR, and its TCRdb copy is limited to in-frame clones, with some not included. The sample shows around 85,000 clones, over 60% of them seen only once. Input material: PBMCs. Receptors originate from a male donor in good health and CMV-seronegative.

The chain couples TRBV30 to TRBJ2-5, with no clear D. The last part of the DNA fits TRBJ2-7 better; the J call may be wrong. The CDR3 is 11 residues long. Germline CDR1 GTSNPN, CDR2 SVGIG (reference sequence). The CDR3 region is CAWTRRSEQYF. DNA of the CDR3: TGTGCCTGGACTAGGAGATCCGAGCAGTACTTC.

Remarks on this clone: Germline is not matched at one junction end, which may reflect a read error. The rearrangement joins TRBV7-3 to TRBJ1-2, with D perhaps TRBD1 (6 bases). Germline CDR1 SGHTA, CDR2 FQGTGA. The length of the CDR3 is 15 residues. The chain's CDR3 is CASSLDRASMNGYPF. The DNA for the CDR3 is TGTGCCAGCAGCTTGGACAGAGCTAGCATGAATGGCTACCCCTTC.

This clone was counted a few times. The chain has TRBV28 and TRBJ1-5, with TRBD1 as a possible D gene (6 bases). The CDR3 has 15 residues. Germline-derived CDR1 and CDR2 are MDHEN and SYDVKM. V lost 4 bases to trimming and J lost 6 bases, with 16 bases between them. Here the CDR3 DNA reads TGTGCCAGCAGTTCTCACCGGGACATAAGTCAGCCCCAGCATTTT. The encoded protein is CASSSHRDISQPQHF.

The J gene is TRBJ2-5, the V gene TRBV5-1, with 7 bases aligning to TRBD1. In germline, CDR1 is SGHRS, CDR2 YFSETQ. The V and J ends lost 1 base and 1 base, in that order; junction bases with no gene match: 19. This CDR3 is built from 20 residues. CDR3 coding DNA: TGCGCCAGCAGCTTGCCTGAGACTGGACAGGCGGCAGGGTCCCAAGAGACCCAGTACTTC. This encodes CASSLPETGQAAGSQETQYF.

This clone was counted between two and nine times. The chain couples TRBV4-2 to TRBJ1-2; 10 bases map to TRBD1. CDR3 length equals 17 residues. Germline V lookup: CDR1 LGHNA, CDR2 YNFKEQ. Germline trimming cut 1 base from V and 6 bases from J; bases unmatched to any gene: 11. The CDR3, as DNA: TGTGCCAGCAGCCAAGTTACCCTCCCGGGACAGGGGCATGGCTACACCTTC. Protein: CASSQVTLPGQGHGYTF.

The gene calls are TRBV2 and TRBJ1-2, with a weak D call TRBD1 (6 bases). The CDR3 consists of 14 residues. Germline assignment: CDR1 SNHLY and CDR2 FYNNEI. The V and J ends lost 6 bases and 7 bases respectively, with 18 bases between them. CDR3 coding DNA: TGTGCCAGCAGCGTCCGGACAGCGGATTCTGGCTACACCTTC. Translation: CASSVRTADSGYTF.

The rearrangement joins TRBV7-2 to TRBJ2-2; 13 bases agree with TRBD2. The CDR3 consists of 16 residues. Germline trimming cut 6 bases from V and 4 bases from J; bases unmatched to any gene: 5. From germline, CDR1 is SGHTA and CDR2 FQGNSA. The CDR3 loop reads CASRSLAGGPTGELFF. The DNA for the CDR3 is TGTGCCAGCAGATCACTAGCGGGGGGGCCCACCGGGGAGCTGTTTTTT. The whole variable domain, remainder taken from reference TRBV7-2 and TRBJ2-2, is GAGVSQSPSNKVTEKGKDVELRCDPISGHTALYWYRQSLGQGLEFLIYFQGNSAPDKSGLPSDRFSAERTGGSVSTLTIQRTQQEDSAVYLCASRSLAGGPTGELFFGEGSRLTVL.

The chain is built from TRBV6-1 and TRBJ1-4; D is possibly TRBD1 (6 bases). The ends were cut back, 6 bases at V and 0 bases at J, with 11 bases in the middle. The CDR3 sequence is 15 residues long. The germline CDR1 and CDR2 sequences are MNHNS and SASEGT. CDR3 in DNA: TGTGCCAGCAGAGGGCAGGGGTCAACTAATGAAAAACTGTTTTTT. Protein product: CASRGQGSTNEKLFF.

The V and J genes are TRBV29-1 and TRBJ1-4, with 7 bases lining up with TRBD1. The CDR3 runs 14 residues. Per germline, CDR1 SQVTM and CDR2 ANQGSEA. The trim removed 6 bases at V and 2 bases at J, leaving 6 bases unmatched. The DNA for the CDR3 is TGCAGCGTCGGGGGCAGGGGGACTAATGAAAAACTGTTTTTT. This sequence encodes CSVGGRGTNEKLFF.

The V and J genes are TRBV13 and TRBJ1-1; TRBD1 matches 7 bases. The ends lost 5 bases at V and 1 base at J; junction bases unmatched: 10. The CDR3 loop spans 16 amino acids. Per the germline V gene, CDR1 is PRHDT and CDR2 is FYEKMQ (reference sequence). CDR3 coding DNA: TGTGCCAGCAGCATCCGGACAGGCTCCGGGAACACTGAAGCTTTCTTT. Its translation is CASSIRTGSGNTEAFF.

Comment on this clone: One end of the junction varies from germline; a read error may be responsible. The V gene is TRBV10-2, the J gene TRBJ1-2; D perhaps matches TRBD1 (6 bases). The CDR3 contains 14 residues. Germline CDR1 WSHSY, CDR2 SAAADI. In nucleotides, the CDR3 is TGCGCCAGCAGTGAGGTGGGGGCTGGCTATGGCTACCCCTTC. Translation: CASSEVGAGYGYPF.

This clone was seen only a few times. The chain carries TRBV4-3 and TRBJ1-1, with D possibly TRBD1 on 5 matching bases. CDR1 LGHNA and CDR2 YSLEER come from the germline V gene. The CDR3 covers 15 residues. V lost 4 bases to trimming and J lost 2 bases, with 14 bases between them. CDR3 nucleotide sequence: TGCGCCAGCAGCCTCCACAGGACCCTAAACACTGAAGCTTTCTTT. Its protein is CASSLHRTLNTEAFF.